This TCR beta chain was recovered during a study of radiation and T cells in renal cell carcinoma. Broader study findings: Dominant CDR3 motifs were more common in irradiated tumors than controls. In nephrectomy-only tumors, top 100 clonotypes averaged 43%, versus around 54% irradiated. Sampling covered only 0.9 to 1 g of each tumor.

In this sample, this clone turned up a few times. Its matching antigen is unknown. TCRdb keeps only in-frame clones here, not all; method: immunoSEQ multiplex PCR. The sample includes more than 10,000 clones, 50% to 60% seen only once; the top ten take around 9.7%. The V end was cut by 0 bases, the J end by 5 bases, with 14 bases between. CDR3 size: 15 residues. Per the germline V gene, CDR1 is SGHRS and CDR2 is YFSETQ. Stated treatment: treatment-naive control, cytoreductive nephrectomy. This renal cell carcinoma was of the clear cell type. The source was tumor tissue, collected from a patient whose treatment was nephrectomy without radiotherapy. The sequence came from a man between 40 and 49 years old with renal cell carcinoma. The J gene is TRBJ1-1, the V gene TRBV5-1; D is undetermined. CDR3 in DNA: TGCGCCAGCAGCTTGGAAACCCTAGTAAGGACTGAAGCTTTCTTT. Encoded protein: CASSLETLVRTEAFF.